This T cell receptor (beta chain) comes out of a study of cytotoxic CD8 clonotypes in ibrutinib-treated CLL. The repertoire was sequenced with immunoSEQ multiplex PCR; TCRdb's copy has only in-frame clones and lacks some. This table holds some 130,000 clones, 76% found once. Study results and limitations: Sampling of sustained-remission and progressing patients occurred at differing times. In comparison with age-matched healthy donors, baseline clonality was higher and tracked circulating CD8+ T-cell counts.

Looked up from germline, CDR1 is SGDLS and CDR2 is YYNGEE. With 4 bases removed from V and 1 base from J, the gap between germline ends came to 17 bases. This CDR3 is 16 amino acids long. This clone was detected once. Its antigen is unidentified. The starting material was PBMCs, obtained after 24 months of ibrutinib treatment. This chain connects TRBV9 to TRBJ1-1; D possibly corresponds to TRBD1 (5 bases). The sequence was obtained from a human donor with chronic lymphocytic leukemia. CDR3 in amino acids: CASSPIRVGANTEAFF. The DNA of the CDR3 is TGTGCCAGCAGCCCGATAAGGGTAGGGGCGAACACTGAAGCTTTCTTT.